A single sample gave rise to the 31 T cell receptor beta chains below, sequenced in a study of cytomegalovirus exposure and HLA in healthy donors. Profiled with immunoSEQ multiplex PCR; TCRdb holds only in-frame clones, not every one. The sample has under 80,000 clones; 85% to 95% are singletons. Sequenced input: PBMCs. The receptor source for this set is a woman aged 18 to 35 in good health and CMV-seronegative.

The chain employs TRBV5-6 and TRBJ1-2; D gene unclear. Germline loops: CDR1 SGHDT, CDR2 YYEEEE. V lost 8 bases to trimming and J lost 5 bases, with 16 bases between them. The CDR3 has 13 amino acids. In nucleotides, the CDR3 is TGTGCCAGTCGTAATGTTGGGAGATATGGCTACACCTTC. Amino acid sequence: CASRNVGRYGYTF. Drawing the rest from reference TRBV5-6 and TRBJ1-2, the complete variable domain is DAGVTQSPTHLIKTRGQQVTLRCSPKSGHDTVSWYQQALGQGPQFIFQYYEEEERQRGNFPDRFSGHQFPNYSSELNVNALLLGDSALYLCASRNVGRYGYTFGSGTRLTVV.

The chain couples TRBV19 to TRBJ2-3; no reliable D call. Germline-derived CDR1 and CDR2 are LNHDA and SQIVND (reference sequence). V shed 3 bases and J shed 0 bases, with 7 bases lying between them. The CDR3 spans 14 residues. CDR3 DNA sequence: TGTGCCAGTAGTATTCAGGCGAGCACAGATACGCAGTATTTT. It yields the protein CASSIQASTDTQYF.

This chain links TRBV7-9 with TRBJ1-3, with TRBD1 as a possible D gene (5 bases). Germline V lookup: CDR1 SEHNR, CDR2 FQNEAQ (reference sequence). The CDR3 covers 15 residues. The V and J ends lost 3 bases and 0 bases respectively, with 9 bases between them. The CDR3 DNA follows: TGTGCCAGCAGCTTCACAGGACACTCTGGAAACACCATATATTTT. Translating it yields CASSFTGHSGNTIYF.

The chain links TRBV6-4 to TRBJ2-2; 7 bases agree with TRBD2. Losses at the gene ends were 7 bases for V and 1 base for J; bases not matched to a gene: 3. CDR1 and CDR2 from the germline V gene are MRHNA and SNTAGT. This CDR3 contains 14 residues. CDR3 in amino acids: CASKASGNTGELFF. Here the CDR3 DNA reads TGTGCCAGCAAGGCTAGCGGGAACACCGGGGAGCTGTTTTTT.

The CDR3 sequence: CAWSYAGGREQYF. The CDR3 DNA reads as TGTGCCTGGAGTTATGCTGGGGGCAGGGAGCAGTACTTC. The chain recombines TRBV30 with TRBJ2-7; tentatively, D is TRBD1 (6 bases). CDR1 is GTSNPN, CDR2 SVGIG, per germline (reference sequence). Trimming removed 2 bases at V and 7 bases at J, with 15 bases between. This CDR3 has 13 residues.

The rearrangement uses TRBV5-1 and TRBJ1-6; the D is unclear. Germline CDR1 reads SGHRS; CDR2 reads YFSETQ. V dropped 4 bases and J dropped 7 bases, with 9 bases sitting between them. The length of the CDR3 is 13 residues. CDR3 sequence: CASSTNGNSPLHF. The DNA of the CDR3 is TGCGCCAGCAGCACGAACGGGAATTCACCCCTCCACTTT.

This chain joins TRBV28 and TRBJ1-4; 11 bases match TRBD1. The CDR3 is 15 residues long. CDR1 and CDR2 from the germline V gene are MDHEN and SYDVKM. J lost 11 bases, V lost 6 bases, and 11 bases had no gene match. The CDR3: CASRAGGTGGNKLFF. The CDR3 DNA follows: TGTGCCAGCAGAGCCGGCGGGACAGGGGGAAACAAACTGTTTTTT.

The chain is built from TRBV6-1 and TRBJ2-2; D unclear. Germline V gene data show CDR1 as MNHNS and CDR2 as SASEGT. The V end lost 3 bases, the J end lost 0 bases, and 5 bases lay between the germline ends. The CDR3 has 14 amino acids. CDR3: CASSDYPNTGELFF. CDR3 nucleotide sequence: TGTGCCAGCAGTGATTATCCGAACACCGGGGAGCTGTTTTTT.

This rearrangement joins TRBV25-1 to TRBJ1-2, with a tentative D call TRBD1 (6 bases). Trimming took 6 bases from V and 6 from J, leaving 14 bases between them. The CDR3 length is 13 residues. In germline, CDR1 is MGHDK, CDR2 SYGVNS. CDR3 DNA sequence: TGTGCCAGCAGCGCAGGGGTGGTCCATGGCTACACCTTC. As protein: CASSAGVVHGYTF.

This clone was picked up a small number of times. V gene TRBV6-1 combines with J gene TRBJ2-1; 8 bases match TRBD2. Per germline, CDR1 MNHNS and CDR2 SASEGT. After removal of 2 bases from V and 5 bases from J, the junction contained 5 bases not matched to a gene. The CDR3 has 15 amino acids. In DNA form, the CDR3 reads TGTGCCAGCAGTGAATCCAGCGGGAGTCACAATGAGCAGTTCTTC. It codes for CASSESSGSHNEQFF.

This chain uses TRBV6-5 with TRBJ1-5; no clear D. Germline assignment: CDR1 MNHEY and CDR2 SVGAGI. Trimming shortened V by 6 bases and J by 7 bases, and 13 bases separated the two germline ends. CDR3 size: 13 residues. This chain's CDR3 is CASSPQEEQPQHF. CDR3 DNA: TGTGCCAGCAGCCCCCAGGAGGAGCAGCCCCAGCATTTT.

The V call is TRBV30, the J call TRBJ2-2, with D unclear. The V gene lost 2 bases and the J gene lost 2 bases, with 9 bases spanning the gap. Per the germline V gene, CDR1 is GTSNPN and CDR2 is SVGIG (reference sequence). CDR3 length equals 14 residues. The CDR3 nucleotides read TGTGCCTGGAGTCCAGGCGTCAACACCGGGGAGCTGTTTTTT. This encodes CAWSPGVNTGELFF. Based on the CDR3 plus reference TRBV30 and TRBJ2-2, the full variable domain is SQTIHQWPATLVQPVGSPLSLECTVEGTSNPNLYWYRQAAGRGLQLLFYSVGIGQISSEVPQNLSASRPQDRQFILSSKKLLLSDSGFYLCAWSPGVNTGELFFGEGSRLTVL.

V usage is TRBV11-3 and J usage is TRBJ2-1; D remains ambiguous. The CDR3 consists of 14 residues. Germline V gene lookup returns CDR1 SGHNT and CDR2 YENEEA. The V gene lost 1 base and the J gene lost 4 bases, with 8 bases spanning the gap. The CDR3 nucleotides are TGTGCCAGCAGCTTAGGGGCCAGTTACAATGAGCAGTTCTTC. It encodes CASSLGASYNEQFF.

V and J are TRBV6-1 and TRBJ1-5; 7 positions match TRBD1. The CDR3 runs 13 residues. Trimming took 6 bases from V and 2 from J; bases not matched to a gene: 1. The germline gives CDR1 MNHNS, CDR2 SASEGT. CDR3 nucleotide sequence: TGTGCCAGCAGGCAGGGGGGCAATCAGCCCCAGCATTTT. The encoded protein is CASRQGGNQPQHF.

V and J are TRBV4-3 and TRBJ2-2; 8 bases map to TRBD1. Germline V gives CDR1 LGHNA, CDR2 YSLEER. The CDR3 length is 17 residues. Trimming took 0 bases from V and 6 from J; bases not matched to a gene: 9. The CDR3 here is CASSQDLLDRASGELFF. The CDR3 coding sequence is TGCGCCAGCAGCCAAGATCTCCTGGACAGGGCCTCCGGGGAGCTGTTTTTT.

J is TRBJ2-7 and V is TRBV4-1; a possible D gene is TRBD2 (5 bases). Deletions cut 1 base from V and 3 bases from J, with 16 bases between. This CDR3 contains 16 residues. Germline V CDR1 and CDR2: MGHRA, YSYEKL. DNA of the CDR3: TGCGCCAGCAGCCAAGCGGGTAGCGTTAAGTTCTACGAGCAGTACTTC. Amino acid sequence: CASSQAGSVKFYEQYF.

V usage is TRBV2 and J usage is TRBJ2-2; D gene ambiguous. The CDR3 is 13 residues long. Germline loops: CDR1 SNHLY, CDR2 FYNNEI. Trimming cost V 5 bases and J 1 base, with 5 bases left between them. The CDR3 nucleotides read TGTGCCAGCAGTCAGATGAACACCGGGGAGCTGTTTTTT. Translated: CASSQMNTGELFF.

This chain uses TRBV7-9 with TRBJ2-2, with 8 bases identical to TRBD2. V shed 6 bases and J 2 bases; nucleotides not matched to a gene: 11. Germline loops: CDR1 SEHNR, CDR2 FQNEAQ (reference sequence). The CDR3 is made up of 17 amino acids. CDR3 coding DNA: TGTGCCAGCAGACAAGCGAGCGGGGGCCCAAACACCGGGGAGCTGTTTTTT. Translating it yields CASRQASGGPNTGELFF.

This rearrangement joins TRBV19 to TRBJ2-1, with a tentative D call TRBD1 (5 bases). Trimming took 8 bases from V and 5 from J, leaving 10 bases between them. The CDR3 spans 12 residues. CDR1 LNHDA and CDR2 SQIVND come from the germline V gene (reference sequence). The CDR3 loop reads CASGASDNEQFF. CDR3 in DNA: TGTGCCAGTGGGGCGTCGGACAATGAGCAGTTCTTC.

The rearrangement joins TRBV2 to TRBJ2-7; possibly TRBD1 for D (5 bases). The V end lost 4 bases, the J end lost 1 base, and 8 bases lay between the germline ends. Germline V gives CDR1 SNHLY, CDR2 FYNNEI. CDR3 length equals 13 residues. CDR3 sequence reads: CASSGGKSYEQYF. DNA for the CDR3: TGTGCCAGCAGTGGGGGCAAGTCCTACGAGCAGTACTTC.

The rearrangement links TRBV6-1 to TRBJ2-2; 10 bases agree with TRBD1. The CDR3 consists of 13 residues. Germline CDR1 is MNHNS and CDR2 is SASEGT. Trimming at V came to 8 bases and at J to 5 bases, leaving 2 bases not matched to a gene. CDR3 DNA: TGTGCCAGCGGACAGGGGGAGACCGGGGAGCTGTTTTTT. Translating it yields CASGQGETGELFF.

This chain connects TRBV6-1 to TRBJ2-7; 8 bases match TRBD1. The germline V gene has CDR1 MNHNS and CDR2 SASEGT. V lost 8 bases, J lost 4 bases, and 1 base stayed unmatched. CDR3 length: 11 residues. The CDR3 DNA is TGTGCCAGCGACAGGGGTTACGAGCAGTACTTC. This gives the protein CASDRGYEQYF.

This chain links TRBV5-1 with TRBJ2-7; 10 nucleotides align to TRBD2. This CDR3 has 18 residues. Germline trimming cut 4 bases from V and 2 bases from J; bases unmatched to any gene: 15. Germline CDR1 is SGHRS and CDR2 is YFSETQ. The CDR3: CASSPPEREGPLTYEQYF. The DNA for the CDR3 is TGCGCCAGCAGCCCTCCTGAGCGGGAGGGCCCGCTTACCTACGAGCAGTACTTC.

The chain uses TRBV4-1 and TRBJ1-3, with 8 positions matching TRBD1. Germline V gene sequence: CDR1 MGHRA, CDR2 YSYEKL. The V segment lost 4 bases and the J segment 4 bases; nucleotides outside the gene matches: 9. There are 16 residues in the CDR3. CDR3 region: CASSPAGQGRGNTIYF. The CDR3 region has the DNA TGCGCCAGCAGCCCCGCCGGACAGGGCCGGGGAAACACCATATATTTT.

This chain links TRBV5-6 with TRBJ2-7; D is ambiguous. Trimming left V 4 bases short and J 6 bases short, with 8 bases between. Germline V CDR1 and CDR2: SGHDT, YYEEEE. The CDR3 length is 11 residues. The CDR3 nucleotides are TGTGCCAGCAGCAGCCTTGGCGAGCAGTACTTC. Translation: CASSSLGEQYF.

The DNA for the CDR3 is TGTGCCAGCAGCTCGTTGGGGACTAGCGGTAGCACAGATACGCAGTATTTT. Its protein product is CASSSLGTSGSTDTQYF. V and J are TRBV11-2 and TRBJ2-3, with 11 nucleotides matching TRBD2. J lost 0 bases, V lost 4 bases, and 6 bases had no gene match. Looked up from germline, CDR1 is SGHAT and CDR2 is FQNNGV. There are 17 residues in the CDR3. The complete variable domain, with remaining parts taken from reference TRBV11-2 and TRBJ2-3, reads EAGVAQSPRYKIIEKRQSVAFWCNPISGHATLYWYQQILGQGPKLLIQFQNNGVVDDSQLPKDRFSAERLKGVDSTLKIQPAKLEDSAVYLCASSSLGTSGSTDTQYFGPGTRLTVL.

This rearrangement joins TRBV21-1 to TRBJ1-2; TRBD1 is the table's D call, not checked against the DNA. TRBV21-1 is described as a pseudogene. The CDR3 runs to 13 residues. In DNA form, the CDR3 reads TGTGCCAGCAGCAAAGTGGCAGGATATGGCTACACCTTC. It codes for CASSKVAGYGYTF.

V is TRBV28 and J is TRBJ1-5; 9 bases match TRBD1. This CDR3 comprises 17 residues. Germline lookup yields CDR1 MDHEN and CDR2 SYDVKM. Trimming at V came to 6 bases and at J to 5 bases, leaving 14 bases not matched to a gene. Written as DNA, the CDR3 is TGTGCCAGCAGCTCCCCCGGCTCGGGACAGGGATATCAGCCCCAGCATTTT. It codes for CASSSPGSGQGYQPQHF.

The chain links TRBV18 to TRBJ2-7; D gene unclear. Germline CDR1 KGHSH, CDR2 LQKENI. CDR3 length equals 14 residues. The germline V and J ends were trimmed by 2 bases and 1 base, with 9 bases remaining between them. CDR3 protein: CASSPGQASYEQYF. CDR3 nucleotides: TGTGCCAGCTCACCAGGCCAGGCATCCTACGAGCAGTACTTC. Together with reference TRBV18 and TRBJ2-7, the CDR3 gives the full variable domain: NAGVMQNPRHLVRRRGQEARLRCSPMKGHSHVYWYRQLPEEGLKFMVYLQKENIIDESGMPKERFSAEFPKEGPSILRIQQVVRGDSAAYFCASSPGQASYEQYFGPGTRLTVT.

The chain uses TRBV11-3 and TRBJ2-1, with 11 bases that match TRBD2. Germline CDR1 is SGHNT and CDR2 is YENEEA. The CDR3 sequence is 16 residues long. J gave up 5 bases and V 1 base, and 4 bases lay outside the gene matches. CDR3 sequence (DNA): TGTGCCAGCAGCTTAGGGGTAGCGGGAGGGCACAATGAGCAGTTCTTC. Its translation: CASSLGVAGGHNEQFF. The variable domain in full, with the rest retrieved from reference TRBV11-3 and TRBJ2-1, is EAGVVQSPRYKIIEKKQPVAFWCNPISGHNTLYWYLQNLGQGPELLIRYENEEAVDDSQLPKDRFSAERLKGVDSTLKIQPAELGDSAVYLCASSLGVAGGHNEQFFGPGTRLTVL.

The chain employs TRBV15 and TRBJ1-5; D remains ambiguous. The V gene's germline CDR1 is LNHNV and CDR2 YYDKDF (reference sequence). The CDR3 extends over 16 amino acids. The V gene lost 3 bases and the J gene lost 0 bases, with 12 bases spanning the gap. CDR3 sequence: CATSSLRQVSNQPQHF. The CDR3 region has the DNA TGTGCCACCAGCAGCCTTCGGCAGGTTAGCAATCAGCCCCAGCATTTT.